This passage covers 26 T cell receptor beta chains from one sample sequenced in a study of T cells in Graves' hyperthyroidism and ophthalmopathy. RNA transcripts served as the template for amplifying TCR beta CDR3 regions. The TCR CDR3 first-round RT-PCR relied on the HTBI primer set. TCRdb ran MiXCR on the multiplex PCR reads and lists one entry per CDR3 protein. The sample holds 490,000 or so distinct CDR3 sequences, 35% to 50% seen once. Sequencing input: peripheral blood or thyroid tissue (not recorded which). The receptor set was obtained from an adult woman with Graves' disease, either hyperthyroidism or ophthalmopathy (not recorded which).

Comment on this clonotype: One end of the junction is discordant with germline, which a read error may explain. The chain employs TRBV20-1 and TRBJ2-5; D possibly corresponds to TRBD2 (6 bases). CDR3 length: 17 residues. The germline gives CDR1 DFQATT, CDR2 SNEGSKA (reference sequence). This CDR3 is CSARHRDERRGPLKNVF. The DNA for the CDR3 is TGCAGTGCCCGACACCGGGATGAGCGGAGGGGCCCCTTAAAGAACGTCTTC.

As for this clonotype: The final CDR3 position lacks the conserved phenylalanine or tryptophan, pointing to a likely read error. Because the CDR3's place on the DNA is in doubt, the DNA is left out and the CDR3 is given as listed by TCRdb. V usage is TRBV10-3 and J usage is TRBJ1-4; the D call of TRBD1 is as the table states it, not checked on the DNA. The germline gives CDR1 ENHRY, CDR2 SYGVKD. With termini counted, the CDR3 has 12 amino acids. CDR3 residues: CAISGGRDRPNY.

There are many counts of this clonotype. The V and J genes are TRBV20-1 and TRBJ2-7; either TRBD1 or TRBD2 may fit D (5 bases each). Trimming stripped 6 bases from V and 2 bases from J, with 14 bases between. Germline V gene sequence: CDR1 DFQATT, CDR2 SNEGSKA (reference sequence). The CDR3 runs 13 residues. CDR3 nucleotide sequence: TGCAGTGCCCCCCGACAGACTACCTACGAGCAGTACTTC. This encodes CSAPRQTTYEQYF.

Many counts were recorded for this clonotype. The chain uses TRBV2 and TRBJ1-1; D remains ambiguous. Germline assignment: CDR1 SNHLY and CDR2 FYNNEI. The V end was cut by 5 bases, the J end by 2 bases, with 12 bases between. This CDR3 has 14 residues. The CDR3 region has the DNA TGTGCCAGCAGTCAGCAGACCTCCAACACTGAAGCTTTCTTT. Protein sequence: CASSQQTSNTEAFF.

Worth noting for this clonotype: One junction end disagrees with the germline gene, perhaps due to a read error. The chain links TRBV19 to TRBJ1-2, with D perhaps matching TRBD1 (6 bases). CDR1 and CDR2 from the germline V gene are LNHDA and SQIVND (reference sequence). The CDR3 loop spans 17 amino acids. In DNA, the CDR3 is TGTGCAAGTAGTATGCTACAGGGAAGGAGAGGAGAAGATGGCTACACCTTC. This sequence encodes CASSMLQGRRGEDGYTF.

This clonotype came up many times. This chain joins TRBV7-2 and TRBJ2-5, with TRBD1 as a possible D gene (5 bases). V lost 5 bases and J 13 bases, leaving 26 bases between the germline ends. CDR1 and CDR2 from the germline V gene are SGHTA and FQGNSA. The CDR3 contains 15 residues. The CDR3 reads CASSPRALRQGVLYF. DNA of the CDR3: TGTGCCAGCAGCCCTCGGGCCCTTCGCCAAGGGGTCCTGTACTTC.

In its sample, this clonotype was seen many times. The chain combines TRBV4-3 with TRBJ1-4; 8 bases agree with TRBD1. This CDR3 has 15 residues. CDR1 and CDR2 from the germline V gene are LGHNA and YSLEER. Unmatched junction bases numbered 10, after V lost 3 bases and J lost 10 bases. The DNA of the CDR3 is TGCGCCAGCAGCCAGTCCGGGACAGGAACCATAAAACTGTTTTTT. The encoded protein is CASSQSGTGTIKLFF.

V is TRBV10-3 and J is TRBJ2-5; possible D gene TRBD1, 6 bases. CDR3 length: 12 amino acids. Per the germline V gene, CDR1 is ENHRY and CDR2 is SYGVKD. V lost 10 bases, J lost 2 bases, and 11 bases lay in between. DNA for the CDR3: TGTGCCACGACGACAGGACAAGAGACCCAGTACTTC. Residues: CATTTGQETQYF.

This clonotype was seen at least ten times. This rearrangement joins TRBV24-1 to TRBJ2-2; tentatively, D is TRBD2 (5 bases). V gave up 10 bases and J gave up 2 bases, with 16 bases separating them. The germline CDR1 and CDR2 sequences are KGHDR and SFDVKD. The CDR3 has 15 residues. CDR3 sequence: CATTPMASNTGELFF. CDR3 in DNA: TGTGCCACGACCCCCATGGCTAGCAACACCGGGGAGCTGTTTTTT.

This clonotype was detected a few times. The rearrangement uses TRBV25-1 and TRBJ1-3, with a possible D match to TRBD1 (5 bases). Germline V CDR1 and CDR2: MGHDK, SYGVNS. V was cut by 5 bases and J by 1 base, with 6 bases left in between. There are 13 residues in the CDR3. Here the CDR3 DNA reads TGTGCCAGCAGTAGACAGTCTGGAAACACCATATATTTT. It yields the protein CASSRQSGNTIYF.

The chain employs TRBV7-2 and TRBJ1-2, with D possibly TRBD1 on 5 matching bases. Germline values: CDR1 SGHTA, CDR2 FQGNSA. The germline V and J ends were trimmed by 6 bases and 4 bases, with 9 bases remaining between them. The CDR3 spans 12 residues. CDR3 nucleotides: TGTGCCAGCAGTTTTGGGACCTATGGCTACACCTTC. Its translation is CASSFGTYGYTF.

V gene TRBV7-9 combines with J gene TRBJ2-7, with D perhaps matching TRBD1 (5 bases). The V end lost 6 bases, the J end lost 4 bases, and 16 bases lay between the germline ends. CDR1 SEHNR and CDR2 FQNEAQ come from the germline V gene (reference sequence). The CDR3 is 14 residues long. DNA of the CDR3: TGTGCCAGCAGTTACCCAGGGTCAATGTACGAGCAGTACTTC. The encoded protein is CASSYPGSMYEQYF.

This chain connects TRBV7-2 to TRBJ1-6, with D perhaps matching TRBD1 (6 bases). V was pared by 6 bases and J by 6 bases, with 15 bases between. The CDR3 consists of 15 residues. The germline V gene has CDR1 SGHTA and CDR2 FQGNSA. The CDR3, as DNA: TGTGCCAGCAGACGAGGACAGAACCCTAATTCACCCCTCCACTTT. The encoded protein is CASRRGQNPNSPLHF.

This clonotype was counted ten times or more. This chain connects TRBV5-4 to TRBJ2-5, with D perhaps being TRBD1 or TRBD2 (5 bases each). Germline V gene sequence: CDR1 SGHNT, CDR2 YYREEE (reference sequence). With 0 bases removed from V and 7 bases from J, the gap between germline ends came to 13 bases. The CDR3 is 14 amino acids. DNA of the CDR3: TGTGCCAGCAGCTTGGCAGGGCCAGAGGGGACCCAGTACTTC. Encoded protein: CASSLAGPEGTQYF.

The V and J genes are TRBV19 and TRBJ2-7; D is unclear. The V end lost 5 bases, the J end lost 4 bases, and 15 bases lay between the germline ends. Germline V lookup: CDR1 LNHDA, CDR2 SQIVND (reference sequence). The CDR3 has 14 amino acids. The CDR3 sequence is CASSAGHLGYEQYF. In DNA form, the CDR3 reads TGTGCCAGTAGTGCCGGGCATTTGGGGTACGAGCAGTACTTC.

This clonotype appeared many times. The chain's CDR3 is CASSQFGGGAGYTF. The CDR3 region has the DNA TGCGCCAGCAGCCAATTTGGGGGGGGGGCTGGCTACACCTTC. This chain uses TRBV4-1 with TRBJ1-2, with D possibly being TRBD1 (6 bases). The CDR3 runs 14 residues. V lost 2 bases and J 7 bases, leaving 14 bases between the germline ends. Germline CDR1 MGHRA, CDR2 YSYEKL.

There are a few counts of this clonotype. The rearrangement joins TRBV2 to TRBJ1-2; 8 bases line up with TRBD1. V lost 0 bases and J lost 3; bases outside the gene matches: 6. The CDR3 is 16 amino acids. Germline CDR1 reads SNHLY; CDR2 reads FYNNEI. The chain's CDR3 is CASSEALQGAHYGYTF. In DNA, the CDR3 is TGTGCCAGCAGTGAAGCGCTTCAGGGGGCGCACTATGGCTACACCTTC. Supplemented by reference TRBV2 and TRBJ1-2, the full variable domain reads EPEVTQTPSHQVTQMGQEVILRCVPISNHLYFYWYRQILGQKVEFLVSFYNNEISEKSEIFDDQFSVERPDGSNFTLKIRSTKLEDSAMYFCASSEALQGAHYGYTFGSGTRLTVV.

The chain recombines TRBV5-4 with TRBJ1-1, with unresolved D. Trimming left V 1 base short and J 0 bases short, with 10 bases between. From germline, CDR1 is SGHNT and CDR2 YYREEE (reference sequence). This CDR3 comprises 15 residues. In DNA form, the CDR3 reads TGTGCCAGCAGCTTGTTTCAGGTGCTGAACACTGAAGCTTTCTTT. This encodes CASSLFQVLNTEAFF. Together with reference TRBV5-4 and TRBJ1-1, the CDR3 gives the full variable domain: ETGVTQSPTHLIKTRGQQVTLRCSSQSGHNTVSWYQQALGQGPQFIFQYYREEENGRGNFPPRFSGLQFPNYSSELNVNALELDDSALYLCASSLFQVLNTEAFFGQGTRLTVV.

This clonotype was recorded at least ten times. As DNA, the CDR3 is TGTGCCAGCAGCTTGGAAATCTCGGGGTTTACTGAAGCTTTCTTT. As protein: CASSLEISGFTEAFF. The J gene is TRBJ1-1, the V gene TRBV5-4; D unclear. V lost 0 bases, J lost 5 bases, and 14 bases lay in between. Germline V gene data show CDR1 as SGHNT and CDR2 as YYREEE (reference sequence). The CDR3 contains 15 residues. Together with reference TRBV5-4 and TRBJ1-1, the CDR3 gives the full variable domain: ETGVTQSPTHLIKTRGQQVTLRCSSQSGHNTVSWYQQALGQGPQFIFQYYREEENGRGNFPPRFSGLQFPNYSSELNVNALELDDSALYLCASSLEISGFTEAFFGQGTRLTVV.

The rearrangement links TRBV7-2 to TRBJ1-2; D is unresolved. The CDR3 runs to 13 residues. Germline values: CDR1 SGHTA, CDR2 FQGNSA. Trimming stripped 5 bases from V and 1 base from J, with 8 bases between. CDR3 sequence (DNA): TGTGCCAGCAGCCCGGCAGTTAACTATGGCTACACCTTC. Translation gives CASSPAVNYGYTF.

Note on this clonotype: One junction end disagrees with the germline gene, perhaps due to a read error. The chain uses TRBV28 and TRBJ1-4; no definite D call. CDR3 length equals 10 residues. Germline V gives CDR1 MDHEN, CDR2 SYDVKM. The CDR3 region has the DNA TGTGTCAGCAGACAAGAAAAACTGTTTTTT. Its translation is CVSRQEKLFF.

CDR3 sequence (DNA): TGTGCCATCAGTGACGGACAGGGGAATCAGCCCCAGCATTTT. Translation: CAISDGQGNQPQHF. The chain is built from TRBV10-3 and TRBJ1-5, with 9 nucleotides matching TRBD1. The CDR3 extends over 14 amino acids. Trimming cost V 3 bases and J 4 bases; bases outside gene matches: 1. Germline V lookup: CDR1 ENHRY, CDR2 SYGVKD.

This chain connects TRBV20-1 to TRBJ2-5, with 16 bases aligning to TRBD2. CDR3 length equals 14 residues. Germline trimming cut 6 bases from V and 5 bases from J; bases unmatched to any gene: 3. Germline loops: CDR1 DFQATT, CDR2 SNEGSKA (reference sequence). The CDR3 DNA reads as TGCAGTGCCACGGGACTAGCGGGAGGGGAGACCCAGTACTTC. Translating it yields CSATGLAGGETQYF.

This clonotype was counted between two and nine times. V gene TRBV25-1 combines with J gene TRBJ2-6; D may be TRBD2 (6 bases). The germline CDR1 and CDR2 sequences are MGHDK and SYGVNS. This CDR3 region has 18 residues. Trimming took off 4 bases at V and 0 bases at J, with 16 bases between the two ends. In DNA, the CDR3 is TGTGCCAGCAGTGCGGCGGGACCCTTTCTCTCTGGGGCCAACGTCCTGACTTTC. It specifies CASSAAGPFLSGANVLTF.

The chain carries TRBV7-2 and TRBJ2-1; 7 bases agree with TRBD2. The V and J ends lost 3 bases and 9 bases, in that order; junction bases with no gene match: 8. The CDR3 spans 14 residues. The germline V gene encodes CDR1 SGHTA and CDR2 FQGNSA. CDR3 coding DNA: TGTGCCAGCAGCTTTTCCGGACTAGTTGCTGAGCAGTTCTTC. Protein sequence: CASSFSGLVAEQFF.

This clonotype was counted between two and nine times. The rearrangement joins TRBV30 to TRBJ1-2, with D possibly TRBD1 on 5 matching bases. The V end was cut by 1 base, the J end by 4 bases, with 10 bases between. The CDR3 consists of 13 residues. Germline CDR1 reads GTSNPN; CDR2 reads SVGIG (reference sequence). This CDR3 is CAWSALGTYGYTF. CDR3 bases: TGTGCCTGGAGTGCTTTGGGGACCTATGGCTACACCTTC.